The 25 T cell receptor beta chains below all came from one sample that was sequenced in a study of blood T cell repertoires in COVID-19. The table came from immunoSEQ multiplex PCR; TCRdb's copy has only in-frame clones and leaves some out. This table has about 310,000 clones, about 91% appearing once. Material: PBMCs or T cells enriched from blood (not recorded which). Receptors were obtained from a woman aged 18-35 years who had recovered from COVID-19.

The rearrangement links TRBV3-1 (or the pseudogene TRBV3-2) to TRBJ2-1; the D gene is possibly TRBD2 (6 bases). The CDR3 totals 16 residues. The germline V gene has CDR1 LGHDT and CDR2 YNNKEL (reference sequence). V lost 3 bases and J 2 bases, leaving 14 bases between the germline ends. CDR3 in amino acids: CASSHNGGAPYNEQFF. The CDR3 bases are TGTGCCAGCAGCCACAACGGGGGTGCACCCTACAATGAGCAGTTCTTC.

The rearrangement links TRBV24-1 to TRBJ1-2, with TRBD1 matching 7 bases. V lost 10 bases and J lost 0; bases outside the gene matches: 10. From germline, CDR1 is KGHDR and CDR2 SFDVKD. The CDR3 has 15 amino acids. DNA for the CDR3: TGTGCCACAGCACCCGGGACAGCCCCTAACTATGGCTACACCTTC. Protein: CATAPGTAPNYGYTF.

In this sample, this clone turned up once. The chain recombines TRBV13 with TRBJ2-2; D remains unclear. CDR1 and CDR2 from the germline V gene are PRHDT and FYEKMQ (reference sequence). CDR3 length equals 14 residues. Trimming took off 5 bases at V and 5 bases at J, with 12 bases between the two ends. The DNA of the CDR3 is TGTGCCAGCAGCCCCCCTCTGAGAACCGGGGAGCTGTTTTTT. Its translation is CASSPPLRTGELFF. Full variable domain (outside the CDR3, taken from reference TRBV13 and TRBJ2-2): AAGVIQSPRHLIKEKRETATLKCYPIPRHDTVYWYQQGPGQDPQFLISFYEKMQSDKGSIPDRFSAQQFSDYHSELNMSSLELGDSALYFCASSPPLRTGELFFGEGSRLTVL.

The V and J genes are TRBV19 and TRBJ2-6; TRBD1 aligns across 9 bases. The CDR3 is made up of 16 amino acids. Germline V gives CDR1 LNHDA, CDR2 SQIVND (reference sequence). Trimming removed 9 bases from V and 0 bases from J; junction bases left unmatched: 6. This chain's CDR3 is CASTTGGASGANVLTF. DNA for the CDR3: TGTGCCAGCACGACAGGGGGTGCCTCTGGGGCCAACGTCCTGACTTTC.

The chain is built from TRBV3-1 (or the pseudogene TRBV3-2) and TRBJ2-5; TRBD2 aligns across 8 bases. There are 14 residues in the CDR3. J gave up 4 bases and V 2 bases, and 3 bases lay outside the gene matches. The germline V gene has CDR1 LGHDT and CDR2 YNNKEL (reference sequence). The chain's CDR3 is CASSQTGGGETQYF. CDR3 sequence (DNA): TGTGCCAGCAGCCAAACGGGAGGGGGAGAGACCCAGTACTTC.

This chain links TRBV7-9 with TRBJ1-2, with 7 bases fitting TRBD1. The V and J ends lost 4 bases and 6 bases, in that order; junction bases with no gene match: 8. Per the germline V gene, CDR1 is SEHNR and CDR2 is FQNEAQ (reference sequence). This CDR3 comprises 14 residues. The CDR3 sequence is CASSSSDRVDGYTF. The CDR3 region has the DNA TGTGCCAGCAGCTCGTCTGACAGGGTGGATGGCTACACCTTC.

The rearrangement joins TRBV10-3 to TRBJ1-1; TRBD1 might be the D (5 bases). The CDR3 length is 15 residues. V was clipped by 6 bases and J by 0 bases, with 14 bases between them. Germline-derived CDR1 and CDR2 are ENHRY and SYGVKD. DNA of the CDR3: TGTGCCATCAGGCCGTCGGGACTCCTGAACACTGAAGCTTTCTTT. Amino acids: CAIRPSGLLNTEAFF.

In this sample, this clone turned up a few times. V usage is TRBV13 and J usage is TRBJ2-5; tentatively, D is TRBD2 (6 bases). The V gene lost 6 bases and the J gene lost 1 base, with 18 bases spanning the gap. CDR3 length: 16 residues. Per the germline V gene, CDR1 is PRHDT and CDR2 is FYEKMQ (reference sequence). CDR3 region: CASRSFSGGSQETQYF. CDR3 sequence (DNA): TGTGCCAGCAGATCCTTTAGCGGAGGCTCCCAAGAGACCCAGTACTTC.

This chain uses TRBV19 with TRBJ2-7; 9 bases agree with TRBD1. The CDR3 extends over 13 amino acids. V gave up 6 bases and J gave up 6 bases; unmatched junction bases: 6. Germline values: CDR1 LNHDA, CDR2 SQIVND (reference sequence). The CDR3 region is CASSHQTGGEQYF. The CDR3 DNA reads TGTGCCAGTAGCCATCAGACAGGGGGCGAGCAGTACTTC.

The chain is built from TRBV4-1 and TRBJ2-7; maybe TRBD2 (6 bases). CDR3 length: 15 amino acids. V dropped 5 bases and J dropped 0 bases, with 14 bases sitting between them. Germline CDR1 reads MGHRA; CDR2 reads YSYEKL. CDR3 residues: CASSGTAGNSYEQYF. The CDR3 DNA sequence: TGCGCCAGCAGCGGTACTGCGGGGAACTCCTACGAGCAGTACTTC.

The CDR3 protein is CASSRTQGANEKLFF. The CDR3, as DNA: TGCGCCAGCAGCCGAACCCAGGGCGCTAATGAAAAACTGTTTTTT. The chain couples TRBV4-3 to TRBJ1-4, with a weak D call TRBD1 (5 bases). Trimming stripped 4 bases from V and 3 bases from J, with 12 bases between. Per the germline V gene, CDR1 is LGHNA and CDR2 is YSLEER. This CDR3 has 15 amino acids.

CDR3 residues: CASSVEVGQTYNEQFF. For the CDR3, the DNA is TGTGCCAGCAGCGTAGAAGTGGGACAGACCTACAATGAGCAGTTCTTC. This rearrangement joins TRBV9 to TRBJ2-1, with TRBD1 identical over 7 bases. V shed 0 bases, J shed 2 bases, and the junction held 5 bases outside the gene matches. From germline, CDR1 is SGDLS and CDR2 YYNGEE. The CDR3 runs to 16 residues.

The gene calls are TRBV7-9 and TRBJ1-4, with 7 bases that match TRBD1. CDR3 length equals 19 residues. The V and J ends lost 4 bases and 4 bases, in that order; junction bases with no gene match: 18. CDR1 is SEHNR, CDR2 FQNEAQ, per germline (reference sequence). CDR3 bases: TGTGCCAGCAGCTGGGACGGGACAGAACCGTCGTCCTTTAATGAAAAACTGTTTTTT. It translates to CASSWDGTEPSSFNEKLFF.

For this clone: An end of the junction differs from the germline gene, which may be a read error. The chain joins TRBV5-1 to TRBJ2-1, with unresolved D. Germline CDR1 is SGHRS and CDR2 is YFSETQ. The CDR3 consists of 13 residues. CDR3 DNA sequence: TGCGCCAGCAGCTTGGGTCGAAACAATAAGCAGTTCTTC. Protein sequence: CASSLGRNNKQFF.

The V and J genes are TRBV7-8 and TRBJ2-7; TRBD1 matches at 10 bases. CDR1 and CDR2 from the germline V gene are SGHVS and FQNEAQ. V was pared by 1 base and J by 6 bases, with 0 bases of the junction left unmatched. The CDR3 runs 13 residues. CDR3 loop: CASSLGTGGEQYF. The CDR3 nucleotides are TGTGCCAGCAGCTTAGGGACAGGGGGCGAGCAGTACTTC.

This clone has just a few counts. The V call is TRBV28, the J call TRBJ2-3; 8 bases map to TRBD2. CDR3 length equals 16 residues. Looked up from germline, CDR1 is MDHEN and CDR2 is SYDVKM. Trimming took 5 bases from V and 2 from J; bases not matched to a gene: 9. DNA of the CDR3: TGTGCCAGCAGTCCTCAGACTAGCGCCACCACAGATACGCAGTATTTT. Protein: CASSPQTSATTDTQYF.

The rearrangement uses TRBV7-2 and TRBJ1-1, with a weak D call TRBD1 (6 bases). Trimming took 3 bases from V and 10 from J, leaving 18 bases between them. CDR3 size: 14 residues. Germline V gene data show CDR1 as SGHTA and CDR2 as FQGNSA. CDR3 residues: CASSFGGSRGAAFF. In DNA form, the CDR3 reads TGTGCCAGCAGCTTTGGGGGTTCCCGGGGGGCAGCTTTCTTT.

The CDR3 DNA reads as TGTGCCAGCAGTCGCGCCCACAATCAGCCCCAGCATTTT. Protein sequence: CASSRAHNQPQHF. V gene TRBV12-3 or TRBV12-4 combines with J gene TRBJ1-5; D gene uncertain. The CDR3 loop spans 13 amino acids. Trimming left V 5 bases short and J 3 bases short, with 8 bases between.

The rearrangement uses TRBV19 and TRBJ1-2; 9 bases fit TRBD1. This CDR3 spans 14 amino acids. The germline V gene encodes CDR1 LNHDA and CDR2 SQIVND (reference sequence). The junction had 10 bases not matched to a gene; V was cut back by 5 bases and J by 9 bases. Written as DNA, the CDR3 is TGTGCCAGTAGTCCGGGACAGGGAGGGTCTAGCTACACCTTC. It translates to CASSPGQGGSSYTF.

The V call is TRBV15, the J call TRBJ2-1, with 9 bases lining up with TRBD2. This CDR3 region has 16 residues. Germline values: CDR1 LNHNV, CDR2 YYDKDF (reference sequence). The J segment lost 7 bases and the V segment lost 6 bases, leaving 13 bases of the junction unmatched. In nucleotides, the CDR3 is TGTGCCACCAGTCCCCAGCGCAGCGGGAGGAGGAATGAGCAGTTCTTC. Encoded protein: CATSPQRSGRRNEQFF.

The rearrangement uses TRBV9 and TRBJ2-6, with 9 bases aligning to TRBD1. Unmatched junction bases numbered 6, after V lost 0 bases and J lost 2 bases. Germline-derived CDR1 and CDR2 are SGDLS and YYNGEE. The CDR3 is 18 residues long. The CDR3 nucleotides read TGTGCCAGCAGCGTAGGCCCGGACAGGGGACCTGGGGCCAACGTCCTGACTTTC. Protein product: CASSVGPDRGPGANVLTF.

The chain has TRBV9 and TRBJ2-3, with 8 bases aligning to TRBD2. This CDR3 is 16 amino acids long. The V and J ends lost 0 bases and 4 bases, in that order; junction bases with no gene match: 7. Germline V gives CDR1 SGDLS, CDR2 YYNGEE. The CDR3 protein is CASSVGGGRSADTQYF. For the CDR3, the DNA is TGTGCCAGCAGCGTAGGCGGCGGGAGGAGCGCAGATACGCAGTATTTT.

V and J are TRBV7-2 and TRBJ1-1; D is uncertain. The CDR3 runs to 13 residues. Germline V lookup: CDR1 SGHTA, CDR2 FQGNSA. The ends were cut back, 3 bases at V and 0 bases at J, with 5 bases in the middle. In DNA, the CDR3 is TGTGCCAGCAGCTTCCCGGTGAACACTGAAGCTTTCTTT. Protein sequence: CASSFPVNTEAFF. The whole variable domain, filled in from reference TRBV7-2 and TRBJ1-1, reads GAGVSQSPSNKVTEKGKDVELRCDPISGHTALYWYRQSLGQGLEFLIYFQGNSAPDKSGLPSDRFSAERTGGSVSTLTIQRTQQEDSAVYLCASSFPVNTEAFFGQGTRLTVV.

This chain joins TRBV9 and TRBJ1-1; D gene uncertain. Germline assignment: CDR1 SGDLS and CDR2 YYNGEE. V was cut by 0 bases and J by 3 bases, with 6 bases left in between. There are 13 residues in the CDR3. The CDR3: CASSVVTDTEAFF. The CDR3 DNA reads TGTGCCAGCAGCGTAGTCACGGACACTGAAGCTTTCTTT. Combining the CDR3 with reference TRBV9 and TRBJ1-1 gives the whole variable domain DSGVTQTPKHLITATGQRVTLRCSPRSGDLSVYWYQQSLDQGLQFLIQYYNGEERAKGNILERFSAQQFPDLHSELNLSSLELGDSALYFCASSVVTDTEAFFGQGTRLTVV.

V is TRBV4-2 and J is TRBJ2-1; TRBD2 matches at 10 bases. The CDR3 has 16 residues. V lost 4 bases and J lost 4; bases outside the gene matches: 7. Per germline, CDR1 LGHNA and CDR2 YNFKEQ. CDR3: CASSPPGLADYNEQFF. The CDR3 DNA follows: TGTGCCAGCAGCCCCCCCGGACTAGCGGATTACAATGAGCAGTTCTTC.